These T cell receptor beta chains were read from a single sample in a study of regulatory T cells in long-lasting Graves disease. Each CDR3 protein gets one entry after TCRdb re-called the multiplex PCR reads with MiXCR. The sample lists approximately 470,000 distinct CDR3 sequences, about 17% occurring once. These data are also associated with another study on T cells in Graves' hyperthyroidism and ophthalmopathy.

This specimen was peripheral blood mononuclear cells (PBMCs), taken at new diagnosis, from a patient treated with antithyroid drugs. The receptors shown here come from a man aged 40-49 years with Graves disease. The CDR3 runs from the conserved cysteine through the conserved F or W. D genes are given only for firm matches. For some rows the clone size is stated as once, few or many, or as a class when expanded; others skip it.

v_call: TRBV5-1
d_call: TRBD1
j_call: TRBJ2-7
clone_size: many
cdr3_length: 13
cdr3_aa: CASSLTLQGEQYF
cdr3_nt: TGCGCCAGCAGCTTGACACTACAGGGGGAGCAGTACTTC

v_call: TRBV11-1
d_call: TRBD1
j_call: TRBJ2-1
clone_size: many
cdr3_length: 15
cdr3_aa: CASSRGQGAYNEQFF
cdr3_nt: TGTGCCAGCAGCCGCGGACAGGGTGCCTACAATGAGCAGTTCTTC

v_call: TRBV7-3
d_call: TRBD2
j_call: TRBJ2-5
clone_size: NA
cdr3_length: 18
cdr3_aa: CASSSSGTSGRVEETQYF
cdr3_nt: TGTGCCAGCAGCTCCTCCGGGACTAGCGGGAGGGTGGAGGAGACCCAGTACTTC

v_call: TRBV20-1
d_call: TRBD1
j_call: TRBJ2-1
clone_size: many
cdr3_length: 14
cdr3_aa: CSAIRPGQGAEQFF
cdr3_nt: TGCAGTGCTATTCGACCGGGACAGGGGGCTGAGCAGTTCTTC

v_call: TRBV24-1
d_call: TRBD2
j_call: TRBJ2-2
clone_size: few
cdr3_length: 17
cdr3_aa: CATSDFSGTISTGELFF
cdr3_nt: TGTGCCACCAGTGACTTTAGCGGGACGATATCCACCGGGGAGCTGTTTTTT

v_call: TRBV28
d_call: TRBD2
j_call: TRBJ2-1
clone_size: many
cdr3_length: 15
cdr3_aa: CASSRLAGGRNEQFF
cdr3_nt: TGTGCCAGCAGCCGCCTAGCGGGAGGGAGGAATGAGCAGTTCTTC

v_call: TRBV6-2/TRBV6-3
d_call: TRBD1
j_call: TRBJ2-7
clone_size: many
cdr3_length: 14
cdr3_aa: CASTPARGRYEQYF
cdr3_nt: TGTGCCAGCACTCCCGCGAGGGGGCGATACGAGCAGTACTTC

v_call: TRBV28
d_call: TRBD2
j_call: TRBJ2-7
clone_size: many
cdr3_length: 18
cdr3_aa: CASSPTEGLAGGSGEQYF
cdr3_nt: TGTGCCAGCAGTCCAACCGAGGGACTAGCGGGAGGGTCAGGCGAGCAGTACTTC

v_call: TRBV6-9
d_call: TRBD2
j_call: TRBJ2-3
clone_size: many
cdr3_length: 17
cdr3_aa: CASSSRLAGGLGDTQYF
cdr3_nt: TGTGCCAGCAGTTCCCGACTAGCGGGAGGGCTGGGAGATACGCAGTATTTT

v_call: TRBV10-3
d_call: NA
j_call: TRBJ2-3
clone_size: NA
cdr3_length: 14
cdr3_aa: CASRQEVGTDTQYF
cdr3_nt: TGTGCCAGCCGACAGGAGGTAGGCACAGATACGCAGTATTTT

v_call: TRBV7-9
d_call: NA
j_call: TRBJ2-2
clone_size: many
cdr3_length: 15
cdr3_aa: CASSYRPARAGELFF
cdr3_nt: TGTGCCAGCAGCTACAGACCCGCCAGGGCCGGGGAGCTGTTTTTT

v_call: TRBV2
d_call: TRBD1
j_call: TRBJ2-7
clone_size: many
cdr3_length: 14
cdr3_aa: CASSGDRRSYEQYF
cdr3_nt: TGTGCCAGCAGTGGGGACAGGCGATCCTACGAGCAGTACTTC

v_call: TRBV3-1
d_call: NA
j_call: TRBJ2-3
clone_size: few
cdr3_length: 14
cdr3_aa: CASSQDAVADTQYF
cdr3_nt: TGTGCCAGCAGCCAAGATGCGGTAGCAGATACGCAGTATTTT

v_call: TRBV10-3
d_call: NA
j_call: TRBJ1-1
clone_size: NA
cdr3_length: 13
cdr3_aa: CAMGRGEGTEAFF
cdr3_nt: TGTGCCATGGGCAGGGGCGAAGGCACTGAAGCTTTCTTT

v_call: TRBV20-1
d_call: TRBD2
j_call: TRBJ2-5
clone_size: NA
cdr3_length: 16
cdr3_aa: CSARGLTSGSRETQYF
cdr3_nt: TGCAGTGCTAGAGGATTAACTAGCGGGAGTCGGGAGACCCAGTACTTC

v_call: TRBV6-1
d_call: NA
j_call: TRBJ1-2
clone_size: NA
cdr3_length: 15
cdr3_aa: CASSEDGGASYGYTF
cdr3_nt: TGTGCCAGCAGTGAAGATGGAGGGGCGAGCTATGGCTACACCTTC

v_call: TRBV11-2
d_call: NA
j_call: TRBJ2-1
clone_size: many
cdr3_length: 13
cdr3_aa: CASSLWAGDEQFF
cdr3_nt: TGTGCCAGCAGCTTATGGGCCGGCGATGAGCAGTTCTTC

v_call: TRBV10-3
d_call: NA
j_call: TRBJ2-5
clone_size: NA
cdr3_length: 15
cdr3_aa: CAISETAGRQETQYF
cdr3_nt: TGTGCCATCAGTGAGACGGCGGGAAGGCAAGAGACCCAGTACTTC

v_call: TRBV29-1
d_call: NA
j_call: TRBJ2-7
clone_size: few
cdr3_length: 13
cdr3_aa: CSVGGGRGNEQYF
cdr3_nt: TGCAGCGTGGGGGGGGGCAGGGGGAACGAGCAGTACTTC

v_call: TRBV28
d_call: NA
j_call: TRBJ2-3
clone_size: many
cdr3_length: 16
cdr3_aa: CASIPFEIPSTDTQYF
cdr3_nt: TGTGCCAGCATTCCTTTCGAGATACCTAGCACAGATACGCAGTATTTT

v_call: TRBV7-2
d_call: TRBD2
j_call: TRBJ2-7
clone_size: NA
cdr3_length: 15
cdr3_aa: CASSRGLGAPYEQYF
cdr3_nt: TGTGCCAGCAGCCGAGGACTAGGGGCCCCCTACGAGCAGTACTTC

v_call: TRBV6-1
d_call: NA
j_call: TRBJ1-1
clone_size: many
cdr3_length: 13
cdr3_aa: CASRRQRNTEAFF
cdr3_nt: TGTGCCAGCAGGAGACAGAGGAACACTGAAGCTTTCTTT

v_call: TRBV27
d_call: NA
j_call: TRBJ1-1
clone_size: many
cdr3_length: 13
cdr3_aa: CASSFRGMPEAFF
cdr3_nt: TGTGCCAGCAGTTTTAGAGGAATGCCTGAAGCTTTCTTT

v_call: TRBV19
d_call: NA
j_call: TRBJ2-2
clone_size: NA
cdr3_length: 13
cdr3_aa: CASSPTRAGELFF
cdr3_nt: TGTGCCAGTAGCCCAACCCGGGCCGGGGAGCTGTTTTTT

v_call: TRBV28
d_call: TRBD2
j_call: TRBJ2-1
clone_size: many
cdr3_length: 16
cdr3_aa: CASSLLGLVSYNEQFF
cdr3_nt: TGTGCCAGCAGTTTACTGGGACTAGTTTCCTACAATGAGCAGTTCTTC

v_call: TRBV25-1
d_call: TRBD2
j_call: TRBJ2-1
clone_size: few
cdr3_length: 19
cdr3_aa: CASSSQDVLATRSYNEQFF
cdr3_nt: TGTGCCAGCAGTTCCCAGGATGTACTAGCGACTCGATCCTACAATGAGCAGTTCTTC

v_call: TRBV9
d_call: TRBD2
j_call: TRBJ2-7
clone_size: few
cdr3_length: 16
cdr3_aa: CASSKGLAGAVEEQYF
cdr3_nt: TGTGCCAGCAGCAAGGGACTAGCGGGCGCGGTAGAAGAGCAGTACTTC

v_call: TRBV20-1
d_call: NA
j_call: TRBJ2-7
clone_size: many
cdr3_length: 16
cdr3_aa: CSARVFLAGKSYEQYF
cdr3_nt: TGCAGTGCTAGAGTTTTTCTCGCAGGGAAGTCCTACGAGCAGTACTTC

v_call: TRBV19
d_call: TRBD2
j_call: TRBJ2-1
clone_size: NA
cdr3_length: 18
cdr3_aa: CASSILTSGRGTYNEQFF
cdr3_nt: TGTGCCAGTAGTATCTTGACTAGCGGGAGAGGTACCTACAATGAGCAGTTCTTC

v_call: TRBV7-8
d_call: TRBD2
j_call: TRBJ2-1
clone_size: many
cdr3_length: 15
cdr3_aa: CASSLDRPSGNEQFF
cdr3_nt: TGTGCCAGCAGCTTAGATCGCCCTAGCGGCAATGAGCAGTTCTTC

v_call: TRBV30
d_call: NA
j_call: TRBJ2-5
clone_size: few
cdr3_length: 12
cdr3_aa: CAWSFAAETQYF
cdr3_nt: TGTGCCTGGAGTTTCGCGGCAGAGACCCAGTACTTC

v_call: TRBV7-9
d_call: TRBD2
j_call: TRBJ2-7
clone_size: NA
cdr3_length: 15
cdr3_aa: CASSLSGGQSYEQYF
cdr3_nt: TGTGCCAGCAGCCTAAGCGGGGGACAATCCTACGAGCAGTACTTC

v_call: TRBV7-9
d_call: TRBD1
j_call: TRBJ2-3
clone_size: many
cdr3_length: 14
cdr3_aa: CASSLGQGTDTQYF
cdr3_nt: TGTGCCAGCAGCTTAGGACAGGGGACAGATACGCAGTATTTT

v_call: TRBV20-1
d_call: TRBD2
j_call: TRBJ2-1
clone_size: few
cdr3_length: 12
cdr3_aa: CSAGLVYNEQFF
cdr3_nt: TGCAGTGCGGGACTAGTATACAATGAGCAGTTCTTC

v_call: TRBV10-1
d_call: TRBD2
j_call: TRBJ2-5
clone_size: many
cdr3_length: 16
cdr3_aa: CASNPGGAGGLETQYF
cdr3_nt: TGCGCCAGCAACCCCGGGGGAGCGGGAGGGTTGGAGACCCAGTACTTC

v_call: TRBV28
d_call: TRBD1
j_call: TRBJ2-5
clone_size: many
cdr3_length: 15
cdr3_aa: CASTLGTGILETQYF
cdr3_nt: TGTGCCAGCACCCTGGGGACAGGGATACTGGAGACCCAGTACTTC

v_call: TRBV12-3/TRBV12-4
d_call: TRBD1
j_call: TRBJ1-6
clone_size: few
cdr3_length: 14
cdr3_aa: CASSLHQGGSPLHF
cdr3_nt: TGTGCCAGCAGTCTCCATCAGGGGGGATCACCCCTCCACTTT

v_call: TRBV28
d_call: TRBD2
j_call: TRBJ2-3
clone_size: many
cdr3_length: 16
cdr3_aa: CASSLRVAGGPDTQYF
cdr3_nt: TGTGCCAGCAGTTTACGAGTAGCGGGAGGGCCAGATACGCAGTATTTT

v_call: TRBV28
d_call: NA
j_call: TRBJ1-2
clone_size: many
cdr3_length: 13
cdr3_aa: CASSSTVNYGYTF
cdr3_nt: TGTGCCAGCAGTTCTACAGTTAACTATGGCTACACCTTC

v_call: TRBV7-9
d_call: NA
j_call: TRBJ1-1
clone_size: NA
cdr3_length: 15
cdr3_aa: CASSLGGGLIAEAFF
cdr3_nt: TGTGCCAGCAGCCTTGGGGGGGGGTTGATCGCTGAAGCTTTCTTT

v_call: TRBV12-3/TRBV12-4
d_call: NA
j_call: TRBJ2-7
clone_size: many
cdr3_length: 15
cdr3_aa: CASSFRAGASYEQYF
cdr3_nt: TGTGCCAGCAGTTTCCGCGCAGGGGCCTCCTACGAGCAGTACTTC

v_call: TRBV24-1
d_call: NA
j_call: TRBJ2-7
clone_size: NA
cdr3_length: 11
cdr3_aa: CATSDVVGQYF
cdr3_nt: TGTGCCACCAGTGATGTAGTAGGGCAGTACTTC

v_call: TRBV6-2/TRBV6-3
d_call: TRBD2
j_call: TRBJ2-1
clone_size: many
cdr3_length: 15
cdr3_aa: CASSYLAGGTNEQFF
cdr3_nt: TGTGCCAGCAGTTACCTAGCGGGAGGAACGAATGAGCAGTTCTTC

v_call: TRBV27
d_call: NA
j_call: TRBJ2-3
clone_size: many
cdr3_length: 12
cdr3_aa: CATRTVTDTQYF
cdr3_nt: TGTGCCACCAGGACAGTCACAGATACGCAGTATTTT

v_call: TRBV12-5
d_call: NA
j_call: TRBJ2-7
clone_size: many
cdr3_length: 13
cdr3_aa: CASAMPPGYEQYF
cdr3_nt: TGTGCTAGTGCCATGCCTCCCGGCTACGAGCAGTACTTC

v_call: TRBV5-1
d_call: NA
j_call: TRBJ2-3
clone_size: many
cdr3_length: 14
cdr3_aa: CASTRGGFTDTQYF
cdr3_nt: TGCGCCAGCACCCGTGGGGGTTTCACAGATACGCAGTATTTT

v_call: TRBV5-1
d_call: NA
j_call: TRBJ2-7
clone_size: many
cdr3_length: 12
cdr3_aa: CASSSGGTEQYF
cdr3_nt: TGCGCCAGCAGCTCCGGCGGAACCGAGCAGTACTTC

v_call: TRBV28
d_call: NA
j_call: TRBJ2-5
clone_size: many
cdr3_length: 13
cdr3_aa: CASSLGTTTGQYF
cdr3_nt: TGTGCCAGCAGTTTAGGGACAACAACCGGCCAGTACTTC

v_call: TRBV7-3
d_call: TRBD2
j_call: TRBJ2-1
clone_size: many
cdr3_length: 13
cdr3_aa: CASSPAGGNEQFF
cdr3_nt: TGTGCCAGCAGCCCCGCGGGGGGCAATGAGCAGTTCTTC

v_call: TRBV30
d_call: NA
j_call: TRBJ2-7
clone_size: many
cdr3_length: 12
cdr3_aa: CAWSAGLYEQYF
cdr3_nt: TGTGCCTGGAGTGCCGGACTCTACGAGCAGTACTTC

v_call: TRBV5-6
d_call: NA
j_call: TRBJ1-1
clone_size: many
cdr3_length: 14
cdr3_aa: CASSFSSLGTEAFF
cdr3_nt: TGTGCCAGCAGCTTTTCCAGTCTGGGCACTGAAGCTTTCTTT

v_call: TRBV12-5
d_call: NA
j_call: TRBJ1-1
clone_size: NA
cdr3_length: 17
cdr3_aa: CASGSPDRARGNTEAFF
cdr3_nt: TGTGCTAGTGGTTCCCCGGACAGAGCTAGAGGGAACACTGAAGCTTTCTTT